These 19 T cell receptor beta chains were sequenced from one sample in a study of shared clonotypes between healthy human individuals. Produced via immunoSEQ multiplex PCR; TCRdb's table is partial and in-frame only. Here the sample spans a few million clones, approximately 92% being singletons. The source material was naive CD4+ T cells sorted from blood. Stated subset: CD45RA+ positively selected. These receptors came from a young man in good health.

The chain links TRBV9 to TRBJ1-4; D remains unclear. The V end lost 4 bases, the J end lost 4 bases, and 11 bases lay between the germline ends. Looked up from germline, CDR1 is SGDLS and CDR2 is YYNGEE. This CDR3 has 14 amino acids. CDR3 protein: CASSPRDINEKLFF. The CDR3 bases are TGTGCCAGCAGCCCCCGAGATATTAATGAAAAACTGTTTTTT.

CDR3 coding DNA: TGTGCCAGCAGCCGGGACAGGGTCCCCTCTACTGGCTACACCTTC. It specifies CASSRDRVPSTGYTF. The genes are TRBV28 and TRBJ1-2; 9 positions match TRBD1. The CDR3 extends over 15 amino acids. Trimming took 6 bases from V and 7 from J; bases not matched to a gene: 12. The germline gives CDR1 MDHEN, CDR2 SYDVKM.

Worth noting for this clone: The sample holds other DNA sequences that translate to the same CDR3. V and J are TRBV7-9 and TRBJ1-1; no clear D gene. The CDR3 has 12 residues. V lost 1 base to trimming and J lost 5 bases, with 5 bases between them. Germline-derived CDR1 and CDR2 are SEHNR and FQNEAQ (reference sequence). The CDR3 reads CASSLERTEAFF. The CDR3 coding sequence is TGTGCCAGCAGCTTAGAGAGGACTGAAGCTTTCTTT. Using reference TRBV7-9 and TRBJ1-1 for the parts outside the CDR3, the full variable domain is DTGVSQNPRHKITKRGQNVTFRCDPISEHNRLYWYRQTLGQGPEFLTYFQNEAQLEKSRLLSDRFSAERPKGSFSTLEIQRTEQGDSAMYLCASSLERTEAFFGQGTRLTVV.

This CDR3 is CASSLDTKVNSPLHF. The CDR3 bases are TGCGCCAGCTCCCTGGACACCAAGGTTAATTCACCCCTCCACTTT. V usage is TRBV5-1 and J usage is TRBJ1-6, with TRBD1 as a possible D gene (5 bases). The germline V gene has CDR1 SGHRS and CDR2 YFSETQ. CDR3 size: 15 residues. V was cut by 7 bases and J by 6 bases, with 17 bases left in between.

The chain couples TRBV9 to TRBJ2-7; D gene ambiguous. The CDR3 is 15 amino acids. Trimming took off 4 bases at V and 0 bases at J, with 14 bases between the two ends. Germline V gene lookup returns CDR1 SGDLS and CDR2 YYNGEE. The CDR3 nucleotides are TGTGCCAGCAGCAGCAGAGGCGGAAGCTCCTACGAGCAGTACTTC. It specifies CASSSRGGSSYEQYF.

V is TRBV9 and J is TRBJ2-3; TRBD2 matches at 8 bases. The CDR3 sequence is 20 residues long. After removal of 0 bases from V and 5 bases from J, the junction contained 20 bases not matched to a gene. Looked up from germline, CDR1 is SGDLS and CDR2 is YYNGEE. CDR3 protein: CASSVGRPPWSSGREDTQYF. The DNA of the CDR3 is TGTGCCAGCAGCGTAGGTCGACCTCCCTGGTCTAGCGGGCGAGAAGATACGCAGTATTTT.

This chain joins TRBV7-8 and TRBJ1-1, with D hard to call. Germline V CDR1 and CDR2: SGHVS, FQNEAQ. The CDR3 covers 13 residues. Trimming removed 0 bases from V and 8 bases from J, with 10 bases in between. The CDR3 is CASSLARETEAFF. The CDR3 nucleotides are TGTGCCAGCAGCTTAGCGAGGGAGACAGAAGCTTTCTTT.

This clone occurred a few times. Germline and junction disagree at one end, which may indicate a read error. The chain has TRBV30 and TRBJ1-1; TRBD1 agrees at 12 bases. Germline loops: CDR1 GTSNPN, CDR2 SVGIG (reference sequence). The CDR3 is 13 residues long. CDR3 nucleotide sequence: TGTGCCTGGAGTCCCTACGGGACAGGGGGCACCTCGTGG. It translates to CAWSPYGTGGTSW.

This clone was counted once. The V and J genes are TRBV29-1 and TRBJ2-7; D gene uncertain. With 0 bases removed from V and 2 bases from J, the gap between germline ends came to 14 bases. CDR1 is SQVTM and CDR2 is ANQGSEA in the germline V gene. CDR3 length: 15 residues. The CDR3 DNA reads TGCAGCGTTGAAGATCGAGAGACTTCCACCTACGAGCAGTACTTC. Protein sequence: CSVEDRETSTYEQYF.

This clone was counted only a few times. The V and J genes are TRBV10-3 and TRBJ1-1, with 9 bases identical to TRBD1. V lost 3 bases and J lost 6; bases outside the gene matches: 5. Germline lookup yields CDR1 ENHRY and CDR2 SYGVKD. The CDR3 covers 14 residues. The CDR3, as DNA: TGTGCCATCAGTGAACCGGGACAGGGCGCTGAAGCTTTCTTT. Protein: CAISEPGQGAEAFF.

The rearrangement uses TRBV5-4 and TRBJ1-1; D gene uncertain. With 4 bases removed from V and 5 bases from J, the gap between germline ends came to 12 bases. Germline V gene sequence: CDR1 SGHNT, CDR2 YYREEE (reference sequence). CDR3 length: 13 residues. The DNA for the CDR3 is TGTGCCAGCAGCCAGCCAGGAGGGACTGAAGCTTTCTTT. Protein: CASSQPGGTEAFF.

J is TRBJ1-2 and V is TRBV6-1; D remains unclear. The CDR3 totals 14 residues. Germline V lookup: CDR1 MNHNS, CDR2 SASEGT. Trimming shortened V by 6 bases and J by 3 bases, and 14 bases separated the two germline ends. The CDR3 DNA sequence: TGTGCCAGCAGACGGGTTACAGTTGACTATGGCTACACCTTC. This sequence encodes CASRRVTVDYGYTF.

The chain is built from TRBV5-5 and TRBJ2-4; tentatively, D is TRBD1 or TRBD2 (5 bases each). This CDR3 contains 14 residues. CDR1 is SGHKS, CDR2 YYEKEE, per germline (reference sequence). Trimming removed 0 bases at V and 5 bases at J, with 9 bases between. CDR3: CASSLAGAENIQYF. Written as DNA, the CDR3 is TGTGCCAGCAGCTTGGCCGGGGCCGAAAACATTCAGTACTTC. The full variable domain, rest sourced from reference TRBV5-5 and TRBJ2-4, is DAGVTQSPTHLIKTRGQQVTLRCSPISGHKSVSWYQQVLGQGPQFIFQYYEKEERGRGNFPDRFSARQFPNYSSELNVNALLLGDSALYLCASSLAGAENIQYFGAGTRLSVL.

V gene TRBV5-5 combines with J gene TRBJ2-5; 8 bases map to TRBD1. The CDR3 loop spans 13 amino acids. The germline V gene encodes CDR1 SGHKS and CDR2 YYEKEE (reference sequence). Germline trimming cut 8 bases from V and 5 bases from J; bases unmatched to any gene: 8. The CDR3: CASRQGTAETQYF. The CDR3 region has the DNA TGTGCCAGTCGACAGGGGACGGCGGAGACCCAGTACTTC.

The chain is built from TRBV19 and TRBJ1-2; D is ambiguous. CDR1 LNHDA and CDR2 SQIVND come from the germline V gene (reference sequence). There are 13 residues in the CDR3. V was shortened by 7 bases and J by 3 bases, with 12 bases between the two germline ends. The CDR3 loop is CASKEGHDYGYTF. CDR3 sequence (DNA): TGTGCCAGTAAGGAGGGTCACGACTATGGCTACACCTTC.

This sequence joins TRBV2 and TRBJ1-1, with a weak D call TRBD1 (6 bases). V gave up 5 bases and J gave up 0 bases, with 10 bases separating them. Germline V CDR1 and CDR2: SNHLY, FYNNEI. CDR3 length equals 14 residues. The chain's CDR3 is CASSQGRMNTEAFF. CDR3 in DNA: TGTGCCAGCAGTCAGGGGAGAATGAACACTGAAGCTTTCTTT.

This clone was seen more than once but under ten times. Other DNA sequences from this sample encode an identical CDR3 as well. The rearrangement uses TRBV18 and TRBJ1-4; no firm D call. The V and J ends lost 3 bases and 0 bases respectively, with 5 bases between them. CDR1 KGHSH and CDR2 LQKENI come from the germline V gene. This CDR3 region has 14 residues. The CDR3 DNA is TGTGCCAGCTCACCGGGTGCAACTAATGAAAAACTGTTTTTT. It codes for CASSPGATNEKLFF.

DNA for the CDR3: TGTGCCAGCCAAAACGCAGGGGTGGGGGTGAACACTGAAGCTTTCTTT. Translating it yields CASQNAGVGVNTEAFF. This chain uses TRBV7-9 with TRBJ1-1; D possibly corresponds to TRBD1 (6 bases). Per the germline V gene, CDR1 is SEHNR and CDR2 is FQNEAQ (reference sequence). The CDR3 loop spans 16 amino acids. Trimming removed 8 bases from V and 0 bases from J, with 19 bases in between.

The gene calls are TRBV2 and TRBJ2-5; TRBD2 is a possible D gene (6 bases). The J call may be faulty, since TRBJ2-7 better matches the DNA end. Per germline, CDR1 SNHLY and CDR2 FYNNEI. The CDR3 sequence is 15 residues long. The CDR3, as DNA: TGTGCCAGCAGCGGGAGATATCCTGTTCTGTACGAGCAGTACTTC. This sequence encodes CASSGRYPVLYEQYF.